Presented here are 4 T cell receptor beta chains from one specimen sequenced in a study of blood T cell repertoires in COVID-19. Method: immunoSEQ multiplex PCR; TCRdb's copy keeps in-frame clones and lacks some. The sample includes roughly 220,000 clones, almost 90% of them seen just once. The sequenced sample was PBMCs or T cells enriched from blood (not recorded which). Every receptor here comes from a woman aged 45-65 years with acute COVID-19.

The chain recombines TRBV3-1 (or the pseudogene TRBV3-2) with TRBJ2-7; D may be TRBD2 (5 bases). The germline V gene encodes CDR1 LGHDT and CDR2 YNNKEL (reference sequence). The length of the CDR3 is 13 residues. V lost 6 bases, J lost 3 bases, and 12 bases lay in between. The CDR3 is CASSRTRNYEQYF. The DNA of the CDR3 is TGTGCCAGCAGTAGGACTCGAAACTACGAGCAGTACTTC.

V and J are TRBV4-2 and TRBJ2-2; TRBD2 agrees at 8 bases. Germline CDR1 is LGHNA and CDR2 is YNFKEQ. CDR3 length: 17 residues. Trimming cost V 0 bases and J 6 bases; bases outside gene matches: 9. The CDR3: CASSQEAGTRIPGELFF. The CDR3 DNA sequence: TGTGCCAGCAGCCAAGAGGCGGGGACTAGGATACCCGGGGAGCTGTTTTTT.

The V call is TRBV2, the J call TRBJ1-4; D gene unclear. The CDR3 is 11 amino acids. In germline, CDR1 is SNHLY, CDR2 FYNNEI. V was clipped by 4 bases and J by 8 bases, with 5 bases between them. The CDR3 loop reads CASSVEEKLFF. The CDR3 bases are TGTGCCAGCAGTGTGGAGGAAAAACTGTTTTTT.

The V call is TRBV19, the J call TRBJ2-5, with D possibly matching TRBD2 (5 bases). The CDR3 totals 16 residues. Trimming removed 6 bases at V and 5 bases at J, with 22 bases between. Germline CDR1 LNHDA, CDR2 SQIVND (reference sequence). This CDR3 reads CASRSRGGSGWETQYF. The DNA of the CDR3 is TGTGCCAGTAGGAGTAGAGGTGGGAGCGGTTGGGAGACCCAGTACTTC.